The clone carrying this T cell receptor beta chain appeared a few times. Its antigen is not known. The study ran the assay at deep level. In the original analysis: Junction-only immunoSEQ sequences carried no quality scores, so filtering differed. The repertoire was sequenced with immunoSEQ multiplex PCR; TCRdb's copy has only in-frame clones and lacks some. That table supplies the V and J calls and clone size; D and trimming were determined from the DNA. The sample shows some 900,000 clones, around three quarters of them seen only once. The data were obtained in a study of shared clonotypes between healthy human individuals. Findings and caveats of the study: When compared with the clonotypes that were shared by all four sorted-subset donors, the non-shared clonotypes turned out to have lower generation probabilities.

Germline assignment: CDR1 SGHRS and CDR2 YFSETQ. The CDR3 extends over 15 amino acids. The J segment lost 6 bases and the V segment lost 3 bases, leaving 12 bases of the junction unmatched. J is TRBJ2-7 and V is TRBV5-1, with 7 bases identical to TRBD1. The sequence derives from a man younger than 35 in good health. Material for sequencing was memory CD4+ T cells sorted from blood. Subset noted: CD45RA-negative fraction. The CDR3, as DNA: TGCGCCAGCAGCTGGGGGACAGCTGATCCCTCCGAGCAGTACTTC. Protein sequence: CASSWGTADPSEQYF.